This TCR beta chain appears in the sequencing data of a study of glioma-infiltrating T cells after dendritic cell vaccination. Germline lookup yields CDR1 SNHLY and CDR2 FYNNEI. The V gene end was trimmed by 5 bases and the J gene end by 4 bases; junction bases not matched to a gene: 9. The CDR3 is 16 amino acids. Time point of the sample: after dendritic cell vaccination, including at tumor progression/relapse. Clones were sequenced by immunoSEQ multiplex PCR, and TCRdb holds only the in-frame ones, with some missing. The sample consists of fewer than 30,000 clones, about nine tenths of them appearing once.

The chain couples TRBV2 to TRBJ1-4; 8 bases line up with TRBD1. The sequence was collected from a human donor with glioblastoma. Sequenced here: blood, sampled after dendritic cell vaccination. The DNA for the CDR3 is TGTGCCAGCAGTAGGTCAGGGGGCACCATTAATGAAAAACTGTTTTTT. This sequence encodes CASSRSGGTINEKLFF.